The sequence of this TCR beta chain was determined in a study of T cell changes during pregnancy in multiple sclerosis. Sequencing was performed with immunoSEQ multiplex PCR; in TCRdb, only in-frame clones are kept and a portion is missing. The data contain under 60,000 clones, roughly 95% of them seen just once; the ten biggest clones take up around 0.3%. V was cut by 4 bases and J by 7 bases, with 13 bases left in between. Germline V CDR1 and CDR2: MNHEY, SMNVEV (reference sequence). This CDR3 region has 13 residues. The sequences come from CD4+ T cells from peripheral blood mononuclear cells, collected in the third trimester of pregnancy. The origin of this receptor is a female donor with multiple sclerosis, enrolled in a pregnancy study. The chain uses TRBV27 and TRBJ2-5; D gene unclear. In nucleotides, the CDR3 is TGTGCCAGCAGTTCCGACCGGGTCGGGACCCAGTACTTC. It translates to CASSSDRVGTQYF.